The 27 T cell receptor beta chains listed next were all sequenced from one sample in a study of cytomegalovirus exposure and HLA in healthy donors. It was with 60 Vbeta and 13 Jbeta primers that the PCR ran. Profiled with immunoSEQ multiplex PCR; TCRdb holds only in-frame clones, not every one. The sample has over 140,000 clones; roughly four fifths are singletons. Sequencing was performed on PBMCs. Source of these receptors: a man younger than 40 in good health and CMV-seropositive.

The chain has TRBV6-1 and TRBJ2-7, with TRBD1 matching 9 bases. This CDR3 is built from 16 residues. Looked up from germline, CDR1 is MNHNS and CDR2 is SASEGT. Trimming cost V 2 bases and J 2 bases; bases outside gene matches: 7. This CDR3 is CASSETGDRDPYEQYF. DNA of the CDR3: TGTGCCAGCAGTGAAACGGGGGACAGGGACCCCTACGAGCAGTACTTC.

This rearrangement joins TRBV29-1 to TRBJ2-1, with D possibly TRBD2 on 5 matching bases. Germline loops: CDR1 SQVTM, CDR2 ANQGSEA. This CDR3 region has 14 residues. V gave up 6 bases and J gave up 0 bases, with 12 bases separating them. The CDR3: CSVEDATSYNEQFF. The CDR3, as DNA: TGCAGCGTGGAGGACGCAACCTCCTACAATGAGCAGTTCTTC.

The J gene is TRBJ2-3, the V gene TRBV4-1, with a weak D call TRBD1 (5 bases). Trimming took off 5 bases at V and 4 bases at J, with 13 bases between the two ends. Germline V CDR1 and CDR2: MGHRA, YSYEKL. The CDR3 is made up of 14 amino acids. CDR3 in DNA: TGCGCCAGCAGCACGTTGCAGGGTCCAGATACGCAGTATTTT. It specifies CASSTLQGPDTQYF.

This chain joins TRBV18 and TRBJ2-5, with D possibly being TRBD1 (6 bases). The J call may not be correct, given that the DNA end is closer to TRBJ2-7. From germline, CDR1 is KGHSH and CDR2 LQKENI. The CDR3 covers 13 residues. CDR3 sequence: CASSPPSGDEQYF. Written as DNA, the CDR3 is TGTGCCAGCTCACCACCTTCAGGGGACGAGCAGTACTTC.

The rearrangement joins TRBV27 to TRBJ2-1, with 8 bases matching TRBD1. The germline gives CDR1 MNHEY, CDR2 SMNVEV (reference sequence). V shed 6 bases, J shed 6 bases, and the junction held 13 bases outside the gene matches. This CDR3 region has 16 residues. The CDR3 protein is CASSQPGQVKGNEQFF. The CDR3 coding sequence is TGTGCCAGCAGCCAACCGGGACAGGTTAAGGGCAATGAGCAGTTCTTC.

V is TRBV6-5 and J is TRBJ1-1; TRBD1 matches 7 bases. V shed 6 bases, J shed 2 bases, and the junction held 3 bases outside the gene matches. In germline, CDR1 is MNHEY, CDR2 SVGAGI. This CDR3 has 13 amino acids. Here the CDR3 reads CASRRDRNTEAFF. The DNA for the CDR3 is TGTGCCAGCAGAAGGGACAGAAACACTGAAGCTTTCTTT.

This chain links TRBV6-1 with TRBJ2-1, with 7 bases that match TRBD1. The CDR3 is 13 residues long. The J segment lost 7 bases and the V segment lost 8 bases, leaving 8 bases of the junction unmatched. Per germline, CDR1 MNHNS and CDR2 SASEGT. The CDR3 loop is CASEGQVRNEQFF. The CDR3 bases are TGTGCCAGCGAAGGACAGGTGCGGAATGAGCAGTTCTTC.

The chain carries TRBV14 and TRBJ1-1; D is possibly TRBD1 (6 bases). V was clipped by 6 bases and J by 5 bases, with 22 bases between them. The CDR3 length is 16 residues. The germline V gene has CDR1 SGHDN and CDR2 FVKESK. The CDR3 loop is CASSPIKTERGTEAFF. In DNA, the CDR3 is TGTGCCAGCAGTCCCATAAAAACTGAGAGGGGGACTGAAGCTTTCTTT.

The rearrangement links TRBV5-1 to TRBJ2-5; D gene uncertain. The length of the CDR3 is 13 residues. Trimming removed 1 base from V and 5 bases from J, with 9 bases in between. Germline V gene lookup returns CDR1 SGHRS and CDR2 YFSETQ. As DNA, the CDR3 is TGCGCCAGCAGCTTGCCAGGATCCGAGACCCAGTACTTC. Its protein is CASSLPGSETQYF.

Here the CDR3 reads CASSVGGSGGAVHEQYF. The CDR3 DNA is TGTGCCAGCAGCGTAGGGGGAAGCGGGGGGGCAGTCCACGAGCAGTACTTC. The chain combines TRBV9 with TRBJ2-7; the match to TRBD2 covers 10 bases. Germline V gene sequence: CDR1 SGDLS, CDR2 YYNGEE. This CDR3 spans 17 amino acids. Trimming removed 0 bases from V and 5 bases from J; junction bases left unmatched: 11. Filled out from reference TRBV9 and TRBJ2-7, the complete variable domain reads DSGVTQTPKHLITATGQRVTLRCSPRSGDLSVYWYQQSLDQGLQFLIQYYNGEERAKGNILERFSAQQFPDLHSELNLSSLELGDSALYFCASSVGGSGGAVHEQYFGPGTRLTVT.

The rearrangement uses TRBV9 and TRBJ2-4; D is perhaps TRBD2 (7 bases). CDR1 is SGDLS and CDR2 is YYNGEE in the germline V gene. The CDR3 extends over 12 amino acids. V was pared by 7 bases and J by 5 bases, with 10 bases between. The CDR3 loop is CASEGGENIQYF. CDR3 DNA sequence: TGTGCCAGCGAAGGGGGGGAAAACATTCAGTACTTC.

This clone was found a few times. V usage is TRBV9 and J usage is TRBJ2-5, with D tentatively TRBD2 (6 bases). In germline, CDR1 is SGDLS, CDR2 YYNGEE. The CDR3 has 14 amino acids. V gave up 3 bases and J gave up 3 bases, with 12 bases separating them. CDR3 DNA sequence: TGTGCCAGCAGCGCTCGCGGGGCTAAAGAGACCCAGTACTTC. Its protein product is CASSARGAKETQYF.

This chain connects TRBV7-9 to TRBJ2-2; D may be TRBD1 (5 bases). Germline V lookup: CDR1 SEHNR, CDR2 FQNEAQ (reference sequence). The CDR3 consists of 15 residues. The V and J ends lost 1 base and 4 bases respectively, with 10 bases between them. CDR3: CASSLVRGSTGELFF. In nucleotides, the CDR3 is TGTGCCAGCAGCTTAGTAAGGGGAAGCACCGGGGAGCTGTTTTTT.

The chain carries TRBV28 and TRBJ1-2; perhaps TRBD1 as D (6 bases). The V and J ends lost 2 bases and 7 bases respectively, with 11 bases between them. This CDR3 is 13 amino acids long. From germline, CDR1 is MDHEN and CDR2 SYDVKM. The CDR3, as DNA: TGTGCCAGCAGTTTACAGGGGCTCGGTGGCTACACCTTC. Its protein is CASSLQGLGGYTF.

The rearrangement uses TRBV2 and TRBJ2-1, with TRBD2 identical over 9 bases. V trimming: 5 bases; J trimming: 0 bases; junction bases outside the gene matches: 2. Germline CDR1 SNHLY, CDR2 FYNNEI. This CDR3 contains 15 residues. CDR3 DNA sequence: TGTGCCAGCAGTATAGCGGGGGTCTCCTACAATGAGCAGTTCTTC. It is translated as CASSIAGVSYNEQFF.

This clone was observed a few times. CDR3 coding DNA: TGTGCCAGCAGCCAAGTAAAGGGGGCTGAAGCTTTCTTT. This translates into CASSQVKGAEAFF. The chain joins TRBV4-2 to TRBJ1-1; D might be TRBD1 (6 bases). Germline CDR1 is LGHNA and CDR2 is YNFKEQ. Trimming shortened V by 1 base and J by 6 bases, and 9 bases separated the two germline ends. CDR3 size: 13 residues.

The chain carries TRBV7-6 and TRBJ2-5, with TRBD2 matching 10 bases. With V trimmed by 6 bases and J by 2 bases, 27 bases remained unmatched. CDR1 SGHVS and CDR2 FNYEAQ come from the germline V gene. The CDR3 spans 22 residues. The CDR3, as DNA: TGTGCCAGCAGTTTTCCGGGACTAGCGTCACGCGGCAGCCGAGGGGGGCAAGAGACCCAGTACTTC. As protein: CASSFPGLASRGSRGGQETQYF.

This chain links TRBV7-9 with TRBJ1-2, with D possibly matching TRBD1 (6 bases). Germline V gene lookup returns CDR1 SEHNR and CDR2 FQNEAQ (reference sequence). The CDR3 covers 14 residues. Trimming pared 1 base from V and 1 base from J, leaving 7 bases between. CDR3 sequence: CASSLGTVNYGYTF. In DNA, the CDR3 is TGTGCCAGCAGCTTAGGGACAGTTAACTATGGCTACACCTTC.

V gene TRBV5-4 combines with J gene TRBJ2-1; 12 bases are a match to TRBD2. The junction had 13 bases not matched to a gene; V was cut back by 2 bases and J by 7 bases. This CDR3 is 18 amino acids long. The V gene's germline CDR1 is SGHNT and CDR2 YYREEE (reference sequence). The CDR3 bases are TGTGCCAGCAGCTTAGTTCTAGCGGGGGGGCTGGGTTTGAATGAGCAGTTCTTC. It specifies CASSLVLAGGLGLNEQFF. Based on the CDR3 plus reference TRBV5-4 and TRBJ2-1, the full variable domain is ETGVTQSPTHLIKTRGQQVTLRCSSQSGHNTVSWYQQALGQGPQFIFQYYREEENGRGNFPPRFSGLQFPNYSSELNVNALELDDSALYLCASSLVLAGGLGLNEQFFGPGTRLTVL.

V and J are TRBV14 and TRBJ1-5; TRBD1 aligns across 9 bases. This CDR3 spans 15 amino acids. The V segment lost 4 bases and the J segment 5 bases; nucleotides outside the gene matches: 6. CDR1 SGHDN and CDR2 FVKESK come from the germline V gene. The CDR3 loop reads CASSPGQGGDQPQHF. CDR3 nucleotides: TGTGCCAGCAGCCCGGGACAGGGCGGGGATCAGCCCCAGCATTTT.

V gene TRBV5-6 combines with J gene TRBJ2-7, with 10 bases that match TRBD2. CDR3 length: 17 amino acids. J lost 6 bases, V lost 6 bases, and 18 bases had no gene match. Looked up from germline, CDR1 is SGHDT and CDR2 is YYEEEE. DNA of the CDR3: TGTGCCAGCACCCCTAAGGGATTAGCGGGAGGAGGAAGCGAGCAGTACTTC. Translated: CASTPKGLAGGGSEQYF.

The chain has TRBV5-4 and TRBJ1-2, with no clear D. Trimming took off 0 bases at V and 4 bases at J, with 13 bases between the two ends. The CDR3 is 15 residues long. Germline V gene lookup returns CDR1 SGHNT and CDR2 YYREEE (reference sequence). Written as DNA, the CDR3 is TGTGCCAGCAGCTTGGAGTCGGGGTATGGCTATGGCTACACCTTC. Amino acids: CASSLESGYGYGYTF.

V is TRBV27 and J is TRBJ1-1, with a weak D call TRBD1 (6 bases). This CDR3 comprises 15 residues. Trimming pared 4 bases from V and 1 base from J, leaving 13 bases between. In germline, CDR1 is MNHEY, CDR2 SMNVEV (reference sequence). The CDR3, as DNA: TGTGCCAGCAGTTATCTATACAGGGAGAACACTGAAGCTTTCTTT. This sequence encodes CASSYLYRENTEAFF.

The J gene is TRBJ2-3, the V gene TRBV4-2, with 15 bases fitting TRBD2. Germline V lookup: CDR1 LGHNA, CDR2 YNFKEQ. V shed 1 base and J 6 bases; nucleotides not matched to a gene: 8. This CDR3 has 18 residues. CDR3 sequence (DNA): TGTGCCAGCAGCCAAGGCATAGGACTAGCGGGGGGGCAGGATACGCAGTATTTT. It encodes CASSQGIGLAGGQDTQYF.

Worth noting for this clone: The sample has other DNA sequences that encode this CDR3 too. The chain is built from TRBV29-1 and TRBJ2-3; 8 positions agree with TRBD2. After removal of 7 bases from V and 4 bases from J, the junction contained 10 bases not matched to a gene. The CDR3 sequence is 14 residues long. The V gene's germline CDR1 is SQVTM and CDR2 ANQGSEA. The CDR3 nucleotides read TGCAGCGCCATACTGGCGGGGGGCTCAGATACGCAGTATTTT. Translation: CSAILAGGSDTQYF.

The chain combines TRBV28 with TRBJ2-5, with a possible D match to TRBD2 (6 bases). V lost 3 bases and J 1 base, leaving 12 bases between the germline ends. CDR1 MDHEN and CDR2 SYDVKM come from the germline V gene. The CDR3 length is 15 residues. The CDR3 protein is CASSLEGRIQETQYF. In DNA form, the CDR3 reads TGTGCCAGCAGTTTGGAGGGACGGATCCAAGAGACCCAGTACTTC.

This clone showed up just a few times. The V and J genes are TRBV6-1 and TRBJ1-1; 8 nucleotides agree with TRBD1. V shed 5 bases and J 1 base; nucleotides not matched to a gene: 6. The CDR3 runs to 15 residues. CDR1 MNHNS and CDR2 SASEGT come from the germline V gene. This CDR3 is CASSLSGTGNTEAFF. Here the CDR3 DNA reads TGTGCCAGCAGTCTTAGTGGGACAGGGAACACTGAAGCTTTCTTT.